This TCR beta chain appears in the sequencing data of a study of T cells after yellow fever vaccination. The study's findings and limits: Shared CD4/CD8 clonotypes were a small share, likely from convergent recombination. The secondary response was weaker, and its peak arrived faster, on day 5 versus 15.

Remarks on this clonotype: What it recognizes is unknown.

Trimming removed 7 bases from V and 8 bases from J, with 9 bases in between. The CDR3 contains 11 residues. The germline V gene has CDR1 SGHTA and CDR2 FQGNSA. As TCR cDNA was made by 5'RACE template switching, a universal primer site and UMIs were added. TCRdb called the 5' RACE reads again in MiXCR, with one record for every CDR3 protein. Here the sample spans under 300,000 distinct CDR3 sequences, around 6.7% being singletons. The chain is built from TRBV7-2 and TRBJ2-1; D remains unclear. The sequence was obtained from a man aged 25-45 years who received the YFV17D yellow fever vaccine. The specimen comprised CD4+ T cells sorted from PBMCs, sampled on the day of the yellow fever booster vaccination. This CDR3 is CASIGWDEQFF. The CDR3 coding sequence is TGTGCCAGCATAGGTTGGGATGAGCAGTTCTTC.